The 23 T cell receptor beta chains presented below share a single source sample, sequenced in a study of T cell repertoires in cytomegalovirus infection. TCRdb reprocessed the reads via MiXCR and lists one record per CDR3 protein. The sample lists 650,000 to 900,000 distinct CDR3 sequences; almost 30% were seen once. These receptors are not linked to any known antigen. The material sequenced was cultured CD8+ T cells from PBMCs, taken from culture after CMV antigen stimulation. These receptors all come from a human donor in good health (CMV status not recorded). Some clones in this sample may be carry-over from other donors' samples.

This clonotype was seen a handful of times. The chain employs TRBV20-1 and TRBJ2-3, with D maybe TRBD2 (6 bases). Trimming stripped 0 bases from V and 3 bases from J, with 13 bases between. Germline-derived CDR1 and CDR2 are DFQATT and SNEGSKA (reference sequence). This CDR3 is 15 amino acids long. The CDR3 DNA follows: TGCAGTGCTAGAGATCCTGGGGGGACGACAGATACGCAGTATTTT. This sequence encodes CSARDPGGTTDTQYF.

This clonotype was found a few times. The CDR3 spells CASSLGESSYNSPLHF. DNA for the CDR3: TGTGCCAGCAGTTTAGGGGAAAGCTCCTATAATTCACCCCTCCACTTT. V is TRBV28 and J is TRBJ1-6; D is ambiguous. Germline values: CDR1 MDHEN, CDR2 SYDVKM. Trimming removed 2 bases from V and 0 bases from J, with 8 bases in between. This CDR3 spans 16 amino acids.

This rearrangement joins TRBV10-3 to TRBJ2-3; 10 nucleotides match TRBD1. This CDR3 comprises 17 residues. Germline CDR1 and CDR2: ENHRY and SYGVKD. The V and J ends lost 0 bases and 3 bases, in that order; junction bases with no gene match: 6. CDR3 DNA: TGTGCCATCAGTGAGTCCCCCGGGACAGGGGTGACAGATACGCAGTATTTT. Its translation: CAISESPGTGVTDTQYF.

The chain is built from TRBV5-5 and TRBJ1-1; the match to TRBD1 covers 7 bases. Unmatched junction bases numbered 11, after V lost 4 bases and J lost 5 bases. Per germline, CDR1 SGHKS and CDR2 YYEKEE (reference sequence). CDR3 length equals 15 residues. The CDR3 region is CASSAPTGAGTEAFF. Here the CDR3 DNA reads TGTGCCAGCAGCGCGCCTACAGGGGCCGGGACTGAAGCTTTCTTT.

This clonotype has only a few counts. The chain links TRBV12-3 or TRBV12-4 to TRBJ2-6; tentatively, D is TRBD1 (6 bases). The V and J ends lost 4 bases and 2 bases respectively, with 9 bases between them. This CDR3 contains 15 residues. CDR3 sequence reads: CASSSYRAGANVLTF. The CDR3 DNA reads TGTGCCAGCAGTTCCTACAGGGCTGGGGCCAACGTCCTGACTTTC.

The CDR3 here is CAISDGGLEGSYEQYV. The CDR3 DNA sequence: TGTGCCATCAGTGACGGGGGGCTCGAGGGGTCCTACGAGCAGTACGTC. The V gene is TRBV10-3, the J gene TRBJ2-7; D is perhaps TRBD2 (7 bases). The germline CDR1 and CDR2 sequences are ENHRY and SYGVKD. The length of the CDR3 is 16 residues. V was pared by 3 bases and J by 1 base, with 16 bases between.

This clonotype was observed many times. The DNA for the CDR3 is TGTGCCAGCAGCGAGCGAGCAGGGGACGCCTATAATTCACCCCTCCACTTT. It codes for CASSERAGDAYNSPLHF. The chain carries TRBV7-2 and TRBJ1-6, with TRBD1 as a possible D gene (6 bases). V lost 5 bases to trimming and J lost 2 bases, with 16 bases between them. This CDR3 contains 17 residues. Germline V CDR1 and CDR2: SGHTA, FQGNSA.

The chain recombines TRBV9 with TRBJ2-3; a weak D match, TRBD1 (6 bases). V gave up 0 bases and J gave up 2 bases, with 10 bases separating them. The CDR3 consists of 15 residues. Germline CDR1 SGDLS, CDR2 YYNGEE. The CDR3 DNA reads TGTGCCAGCAGCGTAGAAGGGGGAATCACAGATACGCAGTATTTT. Its translation is CASSVEGGITDTQYF.

V is TRBV15 and J is TRBJ1-5, with a weak D call TRBD1 (6 bases). The V end was cut by 2 bases, the J end by 4 bases, with 9 bases between. CDR1 LNHNV and CDR2 YYDKDF come from the germline V gene (reference sequence). The CDR3 runs to 14 residues. The CDR3 DNA reads as TGTGCCACCAGCAGATACGACAGGAATCAGCCCCAGCATTTT. Encoded protein: CATSRYDRNQPQHF.

This clonotype was seen a single time. The CDR3 reads CANRAGENTEAFF. CDR3 nucleotides: TGTGCCAACAGGGCAGGAGAGAACACTGAAGCTTTCTTT. The rearrangement joins TRBV5-3 to TRBJ1-1, with D tentatively TRBD1 (6 bases). TRBV5-3 is an open reading frame, and its role is uncertain. V gave up 9 bases and J gave up 1 base, with 13 bases separating them. This CDR3 region has 13 residues.

This clonotype has only a few counts. The V and J genes are TRBV5-1 and TRBJ1-2; 7 bases fit TRBD1. The V gene's germline CDR1 is SGHRS and CDR2 YFSETQ. This CDR3 is built from 15 residues. J lost 4 bases, V lost 7 bases, and 13 bases had no gene match. CDR3: CASSNLYRDSYGYTF. CDR3 in DNA: TGCGCCAGCTCGAACCTGTACCGGGACAGCTATGGCTACACCTTC.

This clonotype was seen a few times. This sequence joins TRBV4-3 and TRBJ2-4; a weak D match, TRBD2 (6 bases). In germline, CDR1 is LGHNA, CDR2 YSLEER. Trimming stripped 3 bases from V and 9 bases from J, with 18 bases between. The CDR3 has 15 amino acids. CDR3 amino acids: CASSHGTAPSLIQYF. The CDR3, as DNA: TGCGCCAGCAGCCACGGGACTGCTCCATCTCTCATTCAGTACTTC.

At least ten counts were recorded for this clonotype. The rearrangement uses TRBV7-8 and TRBJ2-1; 14 nucleotides align to TRBD2. V gave up 5 bases and J gave up 1 base; unmatched junction bases: 7. The CDR3 extends over 18 amino acids. The germline V gene encodes CDR1 SGHVS and CDR2 FQNEAQ. DNA for the CDR3: TGTGCCAGCAGCCCTGGGACTAGCGGGGGTTCTTCCTACAATGAGCAGTTCTTC. Its protein product is CASSPGTSGGSSYNEQFF.

This clonotype has only a few counts. The rearrangement uses TRBV5-6 and TRBJ2-7; D may match TRBD1 or TRBD2 (5 bases each). Between the trimmed V and J ends, which lost 3 bases and 0 bases, there was a span of 7 bases. The CDR3 has 13 residues. The germline CDR1 and CDR2 sequences are SGHDT and YYEEEE. The CDR3 loop reads CASSWDPSYEQYF. CDR3 in DNA: TGTGCCAGCAGCTGGGACCCCTCCTACGAGCAGTACTTC.

A single count supports this clonotype. A read error may be the cause here, since a much bigger clone is one base away. J is TRBJ1-1 and V is TRBV12-3 or TRBV12-4; TRBD1 aligns across 7 bases. This CDR3 has 14 residues. V dropped 5 bases and J dropped 1; count of bases not matched to a gene: 4. CDR3 sequence: CASSETGWNTEAFF. In nucleotides, the CDR3 is TGTGCCAGCAGTGAGACAGGGTGGAACACTGAAGCTTTCTTT.

This clonotype was seen a handful of times. The V call is TRBV6-4, the J call TRBJ2-7; 9 bases are a match to TRBD1. Germline V CDR1 and CDR2: MRHNA, SNTAGT. The V segment lost 6 bases and the J segment 0 bases; nucleotides outside the gene matches: 9. This CDR3 is 16 amino acids long. The CDR3 region is CASSLPRTGDSYEQYV. The CDR3 nucleotides are TGTGCCAGCAGCCTCCCCCGGACAGGGGACTCCTACGAGCAGTACGTC.

V gene TRBV9 combines with J gene TRBJ2-1, with D tentatively TRBD2 (5 bases). Trimming cost V 0 bases and J 7 bases, with 14 bases left between them. CDR3 length equals 15 residues. Germline CDR1 and CDR2: SGDLS and YYNGEE. The chain's CDR3 is CASSVAPSPYNEQFF. The CDR3 nucleotides are TGTGCCAGCAGCGTAGCTCCTAGCCCATATAATGAGCAGTTCTTC.

This clonotype was counted a single time. The chain has TRBV9 and TRBJ2-1; 8 bases align to TRBD1. Germline CDR1 is SGDLS and CDR2 is YYNGEE. CDR3 length: 15 amino acids. V lost 2 bases and J lost 8; bases outside the gene matches: 9. The CDR3 sequence: CASSVRDRFTDEQFF. CDR3 nucleotide sequence: TGTGCCAGCAGCGTCAGGGACAGGTTTACGGATGAGCAGTTCTTC. Combining the CDR3 with reference TRBV9 and TRBJ2-1 gives the whole variable domain DSGVTQTPKHLITATGQRVTLRCSPRSGDLSVYWYQQSLDQGLQFLIQYYNGEERAKGNILERFSAQQFPDLHSELNLSSLELGDSALYFCASSVRDRFTDEQFFGPGTRLTVL.

At least ten counts were recorded for this clonotype. The chain links TRBV7-2 to TRBJ2-1, with D perhaps matching TRBD1 (6 bases). The V gene lost 2 bases and the J gene lost 8 bases, with 13 bases spanning the gap. Germline CDR1 SGHTA, CDR2 FQGNSA. There are 14 residues in the CDR3. The CDR3 reads CASSLILAGDEQFF. CDR3 sequence (DNA): TGTGCCAGCAGCTTAATCTTGGCAGGGGATGAGCAGTTCTTC. Using reference TRBV7-2 and TRBJ2-1 for the parts outside the CDR3, the full variable domain is GAGVSQSPSNKVTEKGKDVELRCDPISGHTALYWYRQSLGQGLEFLIYFQGNSAPDKSGLPSDRFSAERTGGSVSTLTIQRTQQEDSAVYLCASSLILAGDEQFFGPGTRLTVL.

In its sample, this clonotype was seen a few times. The chain has TRBV27 and TRBJ1-1; possibly TRBD1 for D (5 bases). The germline CDR1 and CDR2 sequences are MNHEY and SMNVEV (reference sequence). The length of the CDR3 is 13 residues. V was pared by 5 bases and J by 2 bases, with 9 bases between. CDR3 region: CASSHGANTEAFF. CDR3 bases: TGTGCCAGCAGTCACGGGGCAAACACTGAAGCTTTCTTT.

V gene TRBV5-1 combines with J gene TRBJ2-3, with D possibly TRBD1 on 6 matching bases. Between the trimmed V and J ends, which lost 4 bases and 2 bases, there was a span of 14 bases. Germline CDR1 SGHRS, CDR2 YFSETQ. CDR3 length equals 15 residues. CDR3 in amino acids: CASSKDRFVTDTQYF. CDR3 in DNA: TGCGCCAGCAGCAAAGACAGGTTCGTCACAGATACGCAGTATTTT.

The chain carries TRBV29-1 and TRBJ1-5; 8 bases match TRBD1. This CDR3 spans 14 amino acids. In germline, CDR1 is SQVTM, CDR2 ANQGSEA. V lost 3 bases to trimming and J lost 3 bases; unmatched junction nucleotides: 4. The CDR3: CSVESGGPNQPQHF. For the CDR3, the DNA is TGCAGCGTTGAGTCAGGGGGCCCCAATCAGCCCCAGCATTTT.

This clonotype was observed a handful of times. The chain has TRBV6-5 and TRBJ2-5, with 13 bases that match TRBD2. The CDR3 sequence is 16 residues long. Per the germline V gene, CDR1 is MNHEY and CDR2 is SVGAGI. Germline trimming cut 4 bases from V and 1 base from J; bases unmatched to any gene: 3. The CDR3 sequence is CASSLTSGGLQETQYF. The CDR3, as DNA: TGTGCCAGCAGTTTGACTAGCGGGGGGCTCCAAGAGACCCAGTACTTC.